The clone carrying this TCR beta chain was picked up many times. Study processing details: Reference gene primer amplification gave nucleated cell count estimates. The protocol was immunoSEQ multiplex PCR, while the TCRdb copy is restricted to in-frame clones and leaves out a portion. V, J and clone size derive from that table, while D and trimming were established from the DNA sequence. The sample carries some 160,000 clones, about 80% recorded once. The data stem from a study of blood T cell repertoires in COVID-19. Study-wide context: The United States, Italy and Spain supplied acute and convalescent COVID-19 samples. T cells, B-cell-depleted T cells, or PBMCs supplied cDNA or gDNA.

Between the trimmed V and J ends, which lost 4 bases and 5 bases, there was a span of 12 bases. This CDR3 comprises 14 residues. Germline values: CDR1 SGHAT, CDR2 FQNNGV. V gene TRBV11-2 combines with J gene TRBJ2-1; TRBD2 is a possible D gene (7 bases). The clonotype originates from a man aged 65 to 85 who had recovered from COVID-19. The sample was peripheral blood. In nucleotides, the CDR3 is TGTGCCAGCAGCTGGGCGGGGGCTAACAATGAGCAGTTCTTC. Protein sequence: CASSWAGANNEQFF.